This T cell receptor beta chain was recorded in a study of metastatic and nonmetastatic thyroid tumors (dated by TCRdb to 2018 to 2020). Broadly, across the study: Repertoires were compared across peripheral blood and tumor or nodule tissue samples from malignant and benign thyroid patients. General conclusions and limits of the study: TCR beta diversity was reported as significantly higher in malignant tumors than in benign nodules, in both blood and tumor samples.

This clone was observed a handful of times. The specificity of this receptor is unknown. It has no much larger one-base neighbor in the sample; base qualities were not kept. No treatment had been received by any patient before thyroid surgery. Patient clinical samples collected from about 2012 to 2019 were retrospectively analysed using T-cell receptor beta sequencing. The library was generated by PCR. TCRdb records Illumina HiSeq 4000 as the sequencer. High-throughput sequencing was used to profile the TCR beta-chain CDR3 region of each patient. The authors processed their data as follows. CDR3 differences across clinicopathological groups were used to build a classifier for discriminating distant-metastatic papillary thyroid cancer patients. Repertoire diversity was assessed with the Shannon index, and tumor-blood repertoire similarity with the Morisita-Horn index. TCRdb trimmed the raw reads at Q25, called clones with MiXCR and kept productive beta chains. The V and J calls were determined by TCRdb, not by the authors. The table for this sample lists about 40,000 clones; less than 20% of them were counted only once. The ten largest make up about 3.8% of the sample.

The CDR3 has 12 amino acids, counting the end cysteine and phenylalanine. Of the read, only the CDR3 DNA is kept; its 36 bases are in frame from base 1. The germline V gene (reference sequence) yields SEHNR for CDR1 and FQNEAQ for CDR2. V loses 4 bases, J loses 3 bases, and the germline ends lie 7 bases apart. The sequence derives from a female donor with papillary thyroid cancer or a benign thyroid nodule (not recorded which). Some clones in this sample may be carry-over from other donors' samples. Source material: blood. The V and J segments used are TRBV7-9 and TRBJ2-7; possibly the D gene is TRBD2, per 5 matching bases. Read as DNA, the sequence is TGTGCCAGCAGCTCCGACTACTACGAGCAGTACTTC. Translated, it reads CASSSDYYEQYF.